These 10 T cell receptor beta chains share one sample of origin, sequenced in a study of monozygotic twins with inflammatory bowel disease. After re-calling the 5' RACE reads, TCRdb lists one entry per CDR3 protein, DNA absent. This table holds roughly 140,000 distinct CDR3 sequences. Sequencing was done on a sample of blood. The receptor source for this set is a human donor with ulcerative colitis or Crohn's disease, or a healthy co-twin of an affected twin (not recorded which).

The rearrangement joins TRBV20-1 to TRBJ2-1; TCRdb's D call, TRBD1, is unchecked because there is no DNA. Germline V gene lookup returns CDR1 DFQATT and CDR2 SNEGSKA (reference sequence). The CDR3 contains 12 residues. The CDR3 spells CSRQGKNNEQFF.

The chain couples TRBV20-1 to TRBJ1-5; TCRdb's assignment of TRBD1 cannot be checked, as there is no DNA. Germline V CDR1 and CDR2: DFQATT, SNEGSKA (reference sequence). The CDR3 extends over 13 amino acids. CDR3 region: CSAGWGGNQPQHF.

This sequence joins TRBV25-1 and TRBJ2-3; checking the TCRdb D call of TRBD1 is not possible without DNA. CDR1 and CDR2 (germline): MGHDK, SYGVNS. This CDR3 has 16 residues. Here the CDR3 reads CASSLRSRGGSDTQYF.

V usage is TRBV4-2 and J usage is TRBJ2-3; the TRBD1 assignment by TCRdb is unverifiable without DNA. The CDR3 runs to 17 residues. Germline V gives CDR1 LGHNA, CDR2 YNFKEQ. The CDR3 sequence is CASSQDPGSISTDTQYF.

This chain links TRBV29-1 with TRBJ1-5; absent DNA, TCRdb's TRBD1 call cannot be checked. Per germline, CDR1 SQVTM and CDR2 ANQGSEA. The CDR3 consists of 13 residues. CDR3 protein: CSVSRDSNQPQHF.

The J gene is TRBJ2-7, the V gene TRBV28. Germline-derived CDR1 and CDR2 are MDHEN and SYDVKM. The CDR3 has 14 amino acids. CDR3 in amino acids: CASSIVGSGYEQYF. The whole variable domain, remainder taken from reference TRBV28 and TRBJ2-7, is DVKVTQSSRYLVKRTGEKVFLECVQDMDHENMFWYRQDPGLGLRLIYFSYDVKMKEKGDIPEGYSVSREKKERFSLILESASTNQTSMYLCASSIVGSGYEQYFGPGTRLTVT.

The rearrangement uses TRBV4-1 and TRBJ1-6; TCRdb proposes TRBD1, but this gene call is untestable without DNA. The CDR3 is 15 residues long. CDR1 and CDR2 from the germline V gene are MGHRA and YSYEKL. The CDR3 loop reads CASSQGTGTDSPLHF.

The chain carries TRBV6-1 and TRBJ1-5. The CDR3 loop spans 15 amino acids. Per germline, CDR1 MNHNS and CDR2 SASEGT. This CDR3 reads CASSSRGTSNQPQHF.

V usage is TRBV20-1 and J usage is TRBJ1-4; the D call of TRBD1 rests on TCRdb alone, since no DNA is present to check it. Germline values: CDR1 DFQATT, CDR2 SNEGSKA (reference sequence). The CDR3 contains 13 residues. The CDR3 sequence is CSARPGPYEKLFF.

CDR3 loop: CSADRQGGGNTIYF. The chain has TRBV20-1 and TRBJ1-3; TCRdb selects TRBD1, and the lack of DNA leaves this call unchecked. The CDR3 runs to 14 residues. Germline CDR1 DFQATT, CDR2 SNEGSKA (reference sequence).